A selection of T cell receptor beta chains follows, all from one sample in a study of T cell changes during pregnancy in multiple sclerosis. Sequenced by immunoSEQ multiplex PCR; TCRdb stores in-frame clones only, minus some. The table includes about 40,000 clones, roughly 92% detected once. The starting material was peripheral blood, obtained before pregnancy. The source is a female donor with multiple sclerosis, enrolled in a pregnancy study. The CDR3 runs from the conserved cysteine through the conserved F or W. The order of the fields is J gene, V gene, D gene, clone size, CDR3 DNA, CDR3 protein. D genes are given only for firm matches. Some rows mark clone size as missing; the rest say once, few, many or name a class of expanded clone.

TRBJ2-1 | TRBV19 | TRBD2 | NA | TGTGCCAGTAGTATAGGGGGTGGACTAGCGGGAGTCTTCTTCTACAATGAGCAGTTCTTC | CASSIGGGLAGVFFYNEQFF
TRBJ1-2 | TRBV5-6 | NA | NA | TGTGCCAGCAGCTTACTCTCAACCTGGGCTGGCTACACCTTC | CASSLLSTWAGYTF
TRBJ1-5 | TRBV5-5 | NA | NA | TGTGCCAGCAGCTCCCAGGGGCCCGGCGGGCATCAGCCCCAGCATTTT | CASSSQGPGGHQPQHF
TRBJ1-5 | TRBV18 | NA | NA | TGTGCCAGCTCACCAAGGGAGGGATTGAATCAGCCCCAGCATTTT | CASSPREGLNQPQHF
TRBJ2-7 | TRBV5-1 | NA | NA | TGCGCCAGCAGCTTGTACATCTCCTACGAGCAGTACTTC | CASSLYISYEQYF
TRBJ2-3 | TRBV28 | NA | NA | TGTGCCAGCAGCAAGAGGGATACGCAGTATTTT | CASSKRDTQYF
TRBJ2-1 | TRBV19 | NA | NA | TGTGCCAGTAGTATATCCCGGGACTCCCTAGAGTTCTTC | CASSISRDSLEFF
TRBJ2-2 | TRBV6-6 | TRBD1 | NA | TGTGCCAGCAGTTACACGGACAGGGGGGCCGGGGAGCTGTTTTTT | CASSYTDRGAGELFF
TRBJ2-7 | TRBV11-2 | NA | NA | TGTGCCAGCAGCTCCCAGGGGTGGGAGCAGTACTTC | CASSSQGWEQYF
TRBJ2-1 | TRBV29-1 | NA | NA | TGCAGCGTTGGCGGCTATCGTTACAATGAGCAGTTCTTC | CSVGGYRYNEQFF
TRBJ2-4 | TRBV6-5 | NA | NA | TGTGCCAGCAGCACAGTACTAGCCAAAAACATTCAGTACTTC | CASSTVLAKNIQYF
TRBJ2-7 | TRBV27 | NA | NA | TGTGCCAGCAGCCCCCCGGGCTCCTACGAGCAGTACTTC | CASSPPGSYEQYF
TRBJ1-2 | TRBV29-1 | TRBD1 | few | TGCAGCGTTGATGGACAGGGCTATGGCTACACCTTC | CSVDGQGYGYTF
TRBJ2-3 | TRBV6-5 | NA | NA | TGTGCCAGCAGTTTGATGGGCGCCGATACGCAGTATTTT | CASSLMGADTQYF
TRBJ2-1 | TRBV5-1 | TRBD1 | NA | TGCGCCAGCAGCTTGGCCATCTCGTCAGACAGGGGAGCAAATGAGCAGTTCTTC | CASSLAISSDRGANEQFF
TRBJ1-1 | TRBV6-5 | TRBD1 | NA | TGTGCCAGCAGTTACGAACAGGGGGCGGACACTGAAGCTTTCTTT | CASSYEQGADTEAFF
TRBJ2-1 | TRBV2 | TRBD2 | NA | TGTGCCAGCAGTGCCCGCGGGGGGAGGGAGGGCAATGAGCAGTTCTTC | CASSARGGREGNEQFF
TRBJ1-1 | TRBV28 | NA | NA | TGTGCCAGCAGTCCCCACACACAGGGACCGAACACTGAAGCTTTCTTT | CASSPHTQGPNTEAFF
TRBJ1-2 | TRBV6-5 | NA | NA | TGTGCCAGCAGCCAAGAGTCTGCGGTCTATGGCTACACCTTC | CASSQESAVYGYTF
TRBJ1-4 | TRBV6-5 | TRBD1 | NA | TGTGCCAGCAGTTACGGGACAGGGGTCGCTAATGAAAAACTGTTTTTT | CASSYGTGVANEKLFF
TRBJ2-2 | TRBV7-9 | NA | once | TGTGCCAGCAGCCCAGGACTCAACACCGGGGAGCTGTTTTTT | CASSPGLNTGELFF
TRBJ2-2 | TRBV28 | TRBD2 | NA | TGTGCCAGCAGCTTAAGCGGGAGTGGAACCGGGGAGCTGTTTTTT | CASSLSGSGTGELFF
TRBJ2-2 | TRBV10-3 | TRBD2 | NA | TGTGCCATCAGTGAGTTAGCGGGAGGAACCGGGGAGCTGTTTTTT | CAISELAGGTGELFF
TRBJ2-1 | TRBV4-2 | TRBD2 | NA | TGTGCCAGCAGCCCAGCGCCGCGGGAGGGTGACAATGAGCAGTTCTTC | CASSPAPREGDNEQFF
TRBJ2-3 | TRBV19 | NA | NA | TGTGCCAGTAGTAATGACCGGGAAACAGATACGCAGTATTTT | CASSNDRETDTQYF
TRBJ1-2 | TRBV4-3 | TRBD1 | NA | TGCGCCAGCAGCCAAGAGCGGGACAGCTCTAACTATGGCTACACCTTC | CASSQERDSSNYGYTF
TRBJ2-1 | TRBV19 | TRBD2 | NA | TGTGCCAGTAGTACCGGGACTAGCGGAGGCTCGCTCAATGAGCAGTTCTTC | CASSTGTSGGSLNEQFF
TRBJ2-2 | TRBV27 | NA | NA | TGTGCCAGCAGTTTACCTAGGCAGGGGGGCACCGGGGAGCTGTTTTTT | CASSLPRQGGTGELFF
TRBJ1-2 | TRBV19 | TRBD1 | NA | TGTGCCAGTAGTATGGGGACAGGGGACTATGGCTACACCTTC | CASSMGTGDYGYTF
TRBJ1-1 | TRBV30 | NA | few | TGTGCCTGGAGTGTAATCTTGTCCGGAGCTGAAGCTTTCTTT | CAWSVILSGAEAFF
TRBJ1-2 | TRBV7-2 | NA | NA | TGTGCCAGCAGCTTTGCCGAGCGGTATGGCTACACCTTC | CASSFAERYGYTF
TRBJ1-1 | TRBV7-2 | TRBD1 | once | TGTGCCAGCAGCTTCGGCTCCGGGACAGGGGGTACTGAAGCTTTCTTT | CASSFGSGTGGTEAFF
TRBJ2-1 | TRBV5-6 | TRBD2 | NA | TGTGCCAGCAGCTTAAGACTAGCGGGAGGGCCGGGCAATGAGCAGTTCTTC | CASSLRLAGGPGNEQFF
TRBJ2-7 | TRBV29-1 | NA | NA | TGCAGCGTTGCAACTAGTTCCACCAAACACCCCTACGAGCAGTACTTC | CSVATSSTKHPYEQYF
TRBJ2-7 | TRBV5-5 | NA | NA | TGTGCCAGCAGCTTCAGCTACGAGCAGTACTTC | CASSFSYEQYF
TRBJ1-2 | TRBV7-8 | NA | NA | TGTGCCAGCAGCTTTAGCGCCCAAGGGAACCCCACCAGTGGCTACACCTTC | CASSFSAQGNPTSGYTF
TRBJ2-1 | TRBV27 | NA | NA | TGTGCCACTCAGCGGCTGAGCTCCTACAATGAGCAGTTCTTC | CATQRLSSYNEQFF
TRBJ2-5 | TRBV5-1 | TRBD2 | NA | TGCGCCACACGGACTAGCGGGCTGTCCGCCGAGACCCAGTACTTC | CATRTSGLSAETQYF
TRBJ2-7 | TRBV10-1 | NA | NA | TGCGCCAGCAGTGCCTGCGAGCAGTACTTC | CASSACEQYF